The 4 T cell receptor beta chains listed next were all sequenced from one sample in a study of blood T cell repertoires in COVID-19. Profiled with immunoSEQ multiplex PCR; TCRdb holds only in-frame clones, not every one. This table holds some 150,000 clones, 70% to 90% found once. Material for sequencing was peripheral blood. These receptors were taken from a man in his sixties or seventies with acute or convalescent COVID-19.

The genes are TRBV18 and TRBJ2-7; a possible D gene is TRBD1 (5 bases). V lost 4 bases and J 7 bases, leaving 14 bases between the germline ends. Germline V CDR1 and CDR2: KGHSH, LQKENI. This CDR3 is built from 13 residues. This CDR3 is CASSRGHPEEQYF. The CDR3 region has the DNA TGTGCCAGCTCACGCGGACACCCTGAAGAGCAGTACTTC.

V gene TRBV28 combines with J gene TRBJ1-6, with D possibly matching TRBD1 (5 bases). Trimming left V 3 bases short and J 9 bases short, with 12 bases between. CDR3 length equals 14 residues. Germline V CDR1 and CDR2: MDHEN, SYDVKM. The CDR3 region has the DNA TGTGCCAGCAGTTTGCTGGGGGGGGGTTCACCCCTCCACTTT. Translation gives CASSLLGGGSPLHF.

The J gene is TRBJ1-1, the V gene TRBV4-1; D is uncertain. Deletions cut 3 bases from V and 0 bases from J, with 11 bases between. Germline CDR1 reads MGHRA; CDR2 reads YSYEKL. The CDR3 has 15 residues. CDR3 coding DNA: TGCGCCAGCAGCCACCCCGAGGCCGTGAACACTGAAGCTTTCTTT. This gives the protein CASSHPEAVNTEAFF.

CDR3: CASSLILNEQFF. The CDR3, as DNA: TGTGCCAGCAGTTTAATACTTAATGAGCAGTTCTTC. The chain combines TRBV28 with TRBJ2-1; D unclear. V was cut by 2 bases and J by 7 bases, with 6 bases left in between. Germline V lookup: CDR1 MDHEN, CDR2 SYDVKM. CDR3 length: 12 residues.